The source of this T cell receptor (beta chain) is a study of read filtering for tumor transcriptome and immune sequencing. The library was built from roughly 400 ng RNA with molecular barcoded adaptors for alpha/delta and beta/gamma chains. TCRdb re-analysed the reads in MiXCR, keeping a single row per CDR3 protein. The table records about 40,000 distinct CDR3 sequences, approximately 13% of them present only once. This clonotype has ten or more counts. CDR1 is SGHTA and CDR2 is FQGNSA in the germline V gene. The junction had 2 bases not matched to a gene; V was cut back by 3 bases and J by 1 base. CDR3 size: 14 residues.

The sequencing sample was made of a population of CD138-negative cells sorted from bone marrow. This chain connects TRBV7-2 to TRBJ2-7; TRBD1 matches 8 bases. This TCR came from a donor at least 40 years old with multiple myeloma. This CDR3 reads CASSFRDRSYEQYF. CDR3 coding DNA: TGTGCCAGCAGCTTCCGGGACAGGTCCTACGAGCAGTACTTC.